The clone carrying this TCR beta chain was observed at least ten times. Its antigen is unknown. No treatment of any kind had been given to any patient before thyroid surgery. V dropped 6 bases and J dropped 7 bases, with 22 bases sitting between them. The CDR3 runs to 15 residues. The germline CDR1 and CDR2 sequences are DFQATT and SNEGSKA (reference sequence). This sample was included in a study of metastatic and nonmetastatic thyroid tumors. Study-wide background: Across peripheral blood and tumor or nodule tissue samples taken from malignant and benign thyroid patients, the repertoires were compared with one another. Points from the study as a whole: Benign nodules reportedly had significantly lower TCR beta diversity than malignant thyroid tumors in blood and tumor.

Source study methods: Variation in CDR3 across clinicopathological groups served as the basis for constructing a distant-metastasis classifier in papillary thyroid cancer. TCRdb re-called clones via MiXCR from the PCR reads. The V and J calls come from TCRdb's annotation, not from the publication. The sample carries approximately 79,000 clones, around 7.8% recorded once. The specimen was blood. This clonotype originated in a female donor with papillary thyroid cancer or a benign thyroid nodule (not recorded which). Some clones in this sample may be carry-over from other donors' samples. This chain links TRBV20-1 with TRBJ2-1; weak D call: TRBD1 (5 bases). Written as DNA, the CDR3 is TGCAGTGCGGACACGCTTAGGGGAAAGGCGAATGAGCAGTTCTTC. Amino acid sequence: CSADTLRGKANEQFF.